This T cell receptor (beta chain) was recorded in a study of T cell responses to AZD1222 COVID-19 vaccine. This table comes from immunoSEQ multiplex PCR, and its TCRdb copy is limited to in-frame clones, with some not included. The sample shows over 120,000 clones, 92% of them seen only once. The CDR3 is made up of 15 amino acids. Germline assignment: CDR1 MNHNS and CDR2 SASEGT. The trim removed 3 bases at V and 3 bases at J, leaving 6 bases unmatched. The gene calls are TRBV6-1 and TRBJ2-7, with 9 bases aligning to TRBD2. This receptor was obtained from an adult in good health. Here the sequenced sample was peripheral blood, taken on day 0 of AZD1222 vaccination. The CDR3 DNA sequence: TGTGCCAGCAGTGAGCTAGCGGGGAGTTTCTACGAGCAGTACTTC. This gives the protein CASSELAGSFYEQYF.